The text below deals with one TCR beta chain. The data were obtained in a study of blood T cell repertoires in COVID-19. Sequencing used immunoSEQ multiplex PCR; TCRdb keeps in-frame clones, though not all of them. Of a few hundred thousand clones in the sample, about 90% are singletons; the top ten hold 1.9%. Sequencing was performed on peripheral blood. The clonotype originates from a man in his forties with active or convalescent COVID-19.

CDR3 coding DNA: TGCAGCGTTGAAGATCGTCCTAGCGGGATCAACGAGCAGTACTTC. Protein: CSVEDRPSGINEQYF. This chain connects TRBV29-1 to TRBJ2-7; 9 bases align to TRBD2. After removal of 0 bases from V and 5 bases from J, the junction contained 8 bases not matched to a gene. The CDR3 extends over 15 amino acids. Per germline, CDR1 SQVTM and CDR2 ANQGSEA.